This T cell receptor (beta chain) stems from a study of shared clonotypes between healthy human individuals. Generated by immunoSEQ multiplex PCR, the TCRdb table keeps only in-frame clones and is missing some. The data show 600,000 to 750,000 clones, 72% seen once. V lost 3 bases and J lost 0; bases outside the gene matches: 4. Germline V gives CDR1 MGHRA, CDR2 YSYEKL. This CDR3 has 17 residues. This chain uses TRBV4-1 with TRBJ2-6; TRBD1 agrees at 8 bases. The sequenced sample was memory CD4+ T cells sorted from blood. Specified subset: CD45RA-negative fraction. The receptor comes from a woman aged 25 to 45 in good health. The CDR3 is CASSQGQAISGANVLTF. CDR3 sequence (DNA): TGCGCCAGCAGCCAGGGACAGGCGATCTCTGGGGCCAACGTCCTGACTTTC.